These 10 T cell receptor beta chains share one sample of origin, sequenced in a study of T-cell reconstitution after alpha-beta-depleted transplantation in children. Preparing the TCRbeta library involved the use of unique molecular identifiers. A single record per CDR3 protein comes from TCRdb applying MiXCR to the PCR reads. The sample has about 580,000 distinct CDR3 sequences, 25% to 30% seen once. The sequencing used PBMCs, collected before TCRalphabeta/CD19-depleted stem cell transplant. The receptors stem from a boy in the first two years of life with Wiskott-Aldrich syndrome, due to receive a stem cell transplant.

A few counts support this clonotype. The chain couples TRBV5-1 to TRBJ2-2; TRBD2 might be the D (5 bases). This CDR3 is 15 amino acids long. V dropped 0 bases and J dropped 4 bases, with 10 bases sitting between them. Germline CDR1 and CDR2: SGHRS and YFSETQ. CDR3 DNA: TGCGCCAGCAGCTTGGAGTCCCGGGGCACCGGGGAGCTGTTTTTT. Translated, it gives CASSLESRGTGELFF.

The rearrangement uses TRBV7-9 and TRBJ2-5; TRBD2 aligns across 8 bases. The junction had 9 bases not matched to a gene; V was cut back by 1 base and J by 5 bases. Germline CDR1 SEHNR, CDR2 FQNEAQ (reference sequence). The CDR3 is 16 amino acids. The CDR3 region is CASSLGSGSVGETQYF. For the CDR3, the DNA is TGTGCCAGCAGCTTAGGGAGCGGGAGCGTCGGGGAGACCCAGTACTTC.

This clonotype was found a few times. The gene calls are TRBV20-1 and TRBJ1-1; 7 bases align to TRBD1. J was trimmed by 2 bases and V by 4 bases; bases with no gene match: 10. CDR1 is DFQATT and CDR2 is SNEGSKA in the germline V gene (reference sequence). This CDR3 is 15 amino acids long. The CDR3 protein is CSANRGLRYNTEAFF. The CDR3 DNA reads TGCAGTGCTAACAGGGGACTTCGGTATAACACTGAAGCTTTCTTT.

The V call is TRBV6-1, the J call TRBJ2-1; TRBD2 is a possible D gene (6 bases). The CDR3 totals 16 residues. Per the germline V gene, CDR1 is MNHNS and CDR2 is SASEGT. Trimming took off 4 bases at V and 2 bases at J, with 15 bases between the two ends. CDR3 coding DNA: TGTGCCAGCAGTGCCCGGGAGCGGGCCACCTACAATGAGCAGTTCTTC. Translating it yields CASSARERATYNEQFF.

There are a few counts of this clonotype. The V gene is TRBV20-1, the J gene TRBJ2-3, with D tentatively TRBD1 (6 bases). Deletions cut 4 bases from V and 3 bases from J, with 8 bases between. CDR3 length: 12 residues. Germline CDR1 DFQATT, CDR2 SNEGSKA (reference sequence). CDR3 in DNA: TGCAGTGCTAAACAGGGTACAGATACGCAGTATTTT. Amino acid sequence: CSAKQGTDTQYF.

The J gene is TRBJ2-2, the V gene TRBV14; D remains unclear. V was clipped by 4 bases and J by 1 base, with 10 bases between them. The CDR3 is 15 residues long. Germline V gives CDR1 SGHDN, CDR2 FVKESK. DNA of the CDR3: TGTGCCAGCAGCCCTCAACTCGGGAACACCGGGGAGCTGTTTTTT. It encodes CASSPQLGNTGELFF.

This chain uses TRBV18 with TRBJ2-5; no firm D call. This CDR3 has 14 amino acids. The germline CDR1 and CDR2 sequences are KGHSH and LQKENI. Trimming stripped 2 bases from V and 4 bases from J, with 11 bases between. CDR3 nucleotides: TGTGCCAGCTCACCATTGGCAGGTGCAGAGACCCAGTACTTC. Residues: CASSPLAGAETQYF.

The table lists this clonotype with a few counts. A read error may account for a junction end that differs from germline. The chain uses TRBV5-1 and TRBJ2-5; no reliable D call. There are 12 residues in the CDR3. Per germline, CDR1 SGHRS and CDR2 YFSETQ. The chain's CDR3 is CTSSLVQETQYF. The CDR3 bases are TGTACCAGCAGCTTGGTTCAAGAGACCCAGTACTTC.

This clonotype was detected only a few times. This sequence joins TRBV6-5 and TRBJ1-2; D gene uncertain. CDR1 MNHEY and CDR2 SVGAGI come from the germline V gene. V lost 0 bases to trimming and J lost 8 bases, with 10 bases between them. CDR3 length: 13 residues. The CDR3, as DNA: TGTGCCAGCAGTTACTCGAACGGGGTGGGCTACACCTTC. It translates to CASSYSNGVGYTF.

This clonotype has more than one count but fewer than ten. V and J are TRBV5-1 and TRBJ1-1, with 8 bases that match TRBD1. The CDR3 is 14 amino acids. Germline V gene sequence: CDR1 SGHRS, CDR2 YFSETQ. The ends lost 1 base at V and 3 bases at J; junction bases unmatched: 2. The CDR3 is CASSLTGGDTEAFF. In DNA, the CDR3 is TGCGCCAGCAGCTTGACAGGGGGTGACACTGAAGCTTTCTTT.